This T cell receptor (beta chain) was sequenced for a study of cytomegalovirus exposure and HLA in healthy donors. Study findings and constraints: In a later analysis, TCR association rates varied by HLA locus: DRB1 most, HLA-C fewest. What was likely a sequencing artifact was a cluster of highly shared sequence variants.

Germline-derived CDR1 and CDR2 are LNHDA and SQIVND (reference sequence). The CDR3 consists of 13 residues. V gave up 1 base and J gave up 4 bases, with 7 bases separating them. Primers: 60 Vbeta forward and 13 Jbeta reverse. TCRdb keeps only in-frame clones here, not all; method: immunoSEQ multiplex PCR. The sample has approximately 45,000 clones, and its top ten clones hold roughly 8%. These donors, healthy bone marrow donors, were studied. As to this clone: The antigen remains unidentified.

Sequencing was carried out using PBMCs. The chain links TRBV19 to TRBJ1-1; the D is unclear. The origin of this receptor is a male donor in good health and CMV-seronegative. The CDR3 region is CASSIVEGTEAFF. The CDR3 DNA sequence: TGTGCCAGTAGTATAGTCGAGGGCACTGAAGCTTTCTTT. Looking up the rest from reference TRBV19 and TRBJ1-1 gives the full variable domain: DGGITQSPKYLFRKEGQNVTLSCEQNLNHDAMYWYRQDPGQGLRLIYYSQIVNDFQKGDIAEGYSVSREKKESFPLTVTSAQKNPTAFYLCASSIVEGTEAFFGQGTRLTVV.